A single sample gave rise to the 2 T cell receptor beta chains below, sequenced in a study of T cell repertoires in cytomegalovirus infection. Each CDR3 protein is one row after TCRdb ran MiXCR on the reads. There are 150,000 to 200,000 distinct CDR3 sequences in the sample; 15% to 20% occur only once, and over 15% lies in the top ten. Sequences were obtained from CD8+ T cells from PBMCs. These receptors came from a human donor in good health (CMV status not recorded). Some clones in this sample may be carry-over from other donors' samples.

The V gene is TRBV20-1, the J gene TRBJ2-7; the D gene could be TRBD1 or TRBD2 (5 bases each). Trimming took off 6 bases at V and 3 bases at J, with 18 bases between the two ends. Germline CDR1 DFQATT, CDR2 SNEGSKA (reference sequence). The CDR3 spans 14 residues. For the CDR3, the DNA is TGCAGTGCCCAGACGGTCGGGACGGTCTACGAGCAGTACTTC. This gives the protein CSAQTVGTVYEQYF.

This clonotype has only a few counts. This chain uses TRBV6-8 with TRBJ2-7, with 12 bases lining up with TRBD1. The V gene end was trimmed by 5 bases and the J gene end by 4 bases; junction bases not matched to a gene: 6. This CDR3 spans 15 amino acids. Germline values: CDR1 MNHGY, CDR2 SAAAGT. The CDR3 reads CASSTPGQGAYEQYF. In DNA form, the CDR3 reads TGTGCCAGCAGTACACCGGGACAGGGGGCATACGAGCAGTACTTC.